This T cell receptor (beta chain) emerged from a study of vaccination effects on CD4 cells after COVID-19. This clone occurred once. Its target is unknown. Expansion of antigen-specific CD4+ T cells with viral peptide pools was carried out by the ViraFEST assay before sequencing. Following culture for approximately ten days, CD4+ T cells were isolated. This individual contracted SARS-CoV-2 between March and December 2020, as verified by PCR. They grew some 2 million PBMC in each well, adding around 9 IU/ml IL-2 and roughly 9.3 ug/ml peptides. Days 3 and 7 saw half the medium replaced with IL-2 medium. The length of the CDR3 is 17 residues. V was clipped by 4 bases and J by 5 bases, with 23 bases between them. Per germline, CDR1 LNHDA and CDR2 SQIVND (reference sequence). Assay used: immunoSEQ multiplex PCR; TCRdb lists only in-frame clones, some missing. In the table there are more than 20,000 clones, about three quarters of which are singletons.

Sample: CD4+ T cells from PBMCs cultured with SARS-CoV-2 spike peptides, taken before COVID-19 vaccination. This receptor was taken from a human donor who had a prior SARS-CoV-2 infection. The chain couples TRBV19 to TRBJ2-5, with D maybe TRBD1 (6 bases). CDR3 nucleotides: TGTGCCAGTAGTACTGGACTCCGGGACAACACTAGGGAGACCCAGTACTTC. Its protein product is CASSTGLRDNTRETQYF.